This TCR beta chain is drawn from a study of glioma-infiltrating T cells after dendritic cell vaccination. V gave up 4 bases and J gave up 4 bases; unmatched junction bases: 6. In germline, CDR1 is SGHRS, CDR2 YFSETQ. The CDR3 spans 14 residues. TCRdb's copy holds only in-frame clones and misses some; the assay was immunoSEQ multiplex PCR. Counted here are approximately 50,000 clones, about nine tenths occurring once; the ten biggest clones make up 5.3%. Specified time point: after dendritic cell vaccination, including at tumor progression/relapse. The chain is built from TRBV5-1 and TRBJ2-7, with 9 nucleotides matching TRBD1. This sample comprised blood, obtained after dendritic cell vaccination. This clonotype originated in a human donor with glioblastoma. The CDR3 sequence: CASSHPGQGYEQYF. Here the CDR3 DNA reads TGCGCCAGCAGCCACCCGGGACAGGGATACGAGCAGTACTTC.